This TCR beta chain was observed in a study of blood T cell repertoires in COVID-19. In the source study's methods: Counts of nucleated cells, estimated from reference gene primer amplification, were obtained. Sequencing used immunoSEQ multiplex PCR; TCRdb keeps in-frame clones, though not all of them. V, J and clone size were drawn from that table, and D and trimming were deduced from the DNA. The repertoire holds roughly 500,000 clones, with approximately 90% as singletons. The source of this sequence is a woman aged 40 to 49 who had recovered from COVID-19. Sequencing was carried out using PBMCs or T cells enriched from blood (not recorded which).

CDR3 sequence: CASSPDRDQPQHF. In DNA form, the CDR3 reads TGTGCCAGCAGCCCGGACAGGGATCAGCCCCAGCATTTT. The chain employs TRBV7-9 and TRBJ1-5; TRBD1 agrees at 8 bases. J gave up 5 bases and V 5 bases, and 2 bases lay outside the gene matches. In germline, CDR1 is SEHNR, CDR2 FQNEAQ (reference sequence). This CDR3 spans 13 amino acids.